The 10 T cell receptor beta chains below all came from one sample that was sequenced in a study of cytomegalovirus exposure and HLA in healthy donors. 13 Jbeta primers and 60 Vbeta primers were used for the PCR. Sequenced by immunoSEQ multiplex PCR; TCRdb stores in-frame clones only, minus some. Among 85,000 to 120,000 clones listed, 75% were seen once. What was sequenced was PBMCs. All receptors derive from a man aged 35-49 years in good health and CMV-seronegative.

This chain connects TRBV5-1 to TRBJ2-2; 9 positions match TRBD2. Per germline, CDR1 SGHRS and CDR2 YFSETQ. This CDR3 contains 16 residues. V shed 0 bases and J 9 bases; nucleotides not matched to a gene: 9. The CDR3 spells CASSLGRSGGLRELFF. For the CDR3, the DNA is TGCGCCAGCAGCTTGGGTAGGAGCGGGGGGCTCCGGGAGCTGTTTTTT.

This clone was counted between two and nine times. V usage is TRBV11-2 and J usage is TRBJ2-7, with TRBD2 as a possible D gene (6 bases). Germline V gene lookup returns CDR1 SGHAT and CDR2 FQNNGV. The germline V and J ends were trimmed by 5 bases and 4 bases, with 18 bases remaining between them. The CDR3 covers 15 residues. The CDR3 DNA is TGTGCCAGCAGCCATTCGCCGGGACTGACGTACGAGCAGTACTTC. It yields the protein CASSHSPGLTYEQYF.

The gene calls are TRBV9 and TRBJ1-2, with TRBD1 as a possible D gene (5 bases). V was shortened by 0 bases and J by 0 bases, with 15 bases between the two germline ends. CDR1 is SGDLS and CDR2 is YYNGEE in the germline V gene. The CDR3 has 17 amino acids. The CDR3 coding sequence is TGTGCCAGCAGCGTAGGGGGCGGAGGGAATACTAACTATGGCTACACCTTC. Translation gives CASSVGGGGNTNYGYTF.

The genes are TRBV9 and TRBJ2-2, with 10 bases aligning to TRBD1. The CDR3 runs to 18 residues. The germline V gene has CDR1 SGDLS and CDR2 YYNGEE. V lost 1 base, J lost 6 bases, and 12 bases stayed unmatched. The CDR3 nucleotides read TGTGCCAGCAGCGTATCGCCCGGGACAGGGGTCAATGCCGGGGAGCTGTTTTTT. This translates into CASSVSPGTGVNAGELFF.

The chain combines TRBV11-2 with TRBJ1-2; D is unresolved. Germline CDR1 SGHAT, CDR2 FQNNGV. Trimming cost V 1 base and J 7 bases, with 7 bases left between them. This CDR3 has 12 amino acids. The CDR3 bases are TGTGCCAGCAGCTTAGGAGGAGTTGGCTACACCTTC. It translates to CASSLGGVGYTF.

The chain links TRBV18 to TRBJ2-7; 8 bases are shared with TRBD2. The CDR3 length is 17 residues. Germline CDR1 reads KGHSH; CDR2 reads LQKENI. V gave up 3 bases and J gave up 1 base; unmatched junction bases: 11. CDR3 loop: CASSPSGGSAGSYEQYF. As DNA, the CDR3 is TGTGCCAGCTCACCCTCGGGGGGGTCTGCGGGGTCCTACGAGCAGTACTTC.

The CDR3 nucleotides are TGTGCCAGCACGGAGGACAGAGGGGCCTACGAGCAGTACTTC. This gives the protein CASTEDRGAYEQYF. The chain combines TRBV6-1 with TRBJ2-7; D might be TRBD1 (6 bases). The germline CDR1 and CDR2 sequences are MNHNS and SASEGT. The V end lost 7 bases, the J end lost 2 bases, and 15 bases lay between the germline ends. The CDR3 loop spans 14 amino acids.

The CDR3 DNA sequence: TGTGCCAGCAGTGCACTGACTAGCGTGGAAGAGACCCAGTACTTC. It translates to CASSALTSVEETQYF. The rearrangement joins TRBV2 to TRBJ2-5, with 8 bases identical to TRBD2. Germline V lookup: CDR1 SNHLY, CDR2 FYNNEI. V shed 4 bases, J shed 3 bases, and the junction held 7 bases outside the gene matches. The CDR3 is 15 amino acids.

The rearrangement links TRBV5-1 to TRBJ2-2; possible D gene TRBD2, 5 bases. Trimming removed 2 bases from V and 3 bases from J, with 11 bases in between. Germline V gene sequence: CDR1 SGHRS, CDR2 YFSETQ. The CDR3 totals 15 residues. CDR3 sequence reads: CASSLAGKDTGELFF. In DNA form, the CDR3 reads TGCGCCAGCAGCTTAGCCGGGAAGGACACCGGGGAGCTGTTTTTT.

This sequence joins TRBV27 and TRBJ2-1; TRBD1 matches 7 bases. The CDR3 is 15 residues long. Germline trimming cut 2 bases from V and 7 bases from J; bases unmatched to any gene: 8. CDR1 is MNHEY, CDR2 SMNVEV, per germline (reference sequence). This CDR3 reads CASSLVGGRMNEQFF. CDR3 nucleotide sequence: TGTGCCAGCAGTTTAGTAGGGGGCAGGATGAATGAGCAGTTCTTC.